A selection of T cell receptor beta chains follows, all from one sample in a study of cytomegalovirus exposure and HLA in healthy donors. Using immunoSEQ multiplex PCR, the repertoire was profiled, and TCRdb retains in-frame clones only, with some absent. The sample contains about 180,000 clones, around 80% of which appear only once. Sequenced material: PBMCs. All receptors come from a woman between 25 and 40 years old in good health and CMV-seropositive. Both conserved end residues are part of each CDR3. D genes are given only for firm matches. Size is omitted from some rows. Given values are once, few, many or a class for expanded clones.

d_gene	abundance	j_gene	len	v_gene	CDR3aa	CDR3nt
-	-	TRBJ1-4	15	TRBV28	CASRSGGGYNEKLFF	TGTGCCAGCAGATCTGGCGGTGGGTATAACGAAAAACTGTTTTTT
-	-	TRBJ1-5	17	TRBV5-1	CASSLYGREGDNQPQHF	TGCGCCAGCAGCTTGTACGGCAGGGAGGGCGACAATCAGCCCCAGCATTTT
-	-	TRBJ2-1	14	TRBV5-4	CASSPEGRSGEQFF	TGTGCCAGCAGCCCTGAAGGCAGAAGCGGTGAGCAGTTCTTC
TRBD2	-	TRBJ2-7	16	TRBV27	CASSPSGGSLSYEQYF	TGTGCCAGCAGTCCCTCGGGCGGGAGCTTGTCCTACGAGCAGTACTTC
-	-	TRBJ1-5	13	TRBV9	CASSVQGDQPQHF	TGTGCCAGCAGCGTACAGGGCGATCAGCCCCAGCATTTT
-	few	TRBJ1-2	13	TRBV5-5	CASSLNPDYGYTF	TGTGCCAGCAGCTTAAATCCCGACTATGGCTACACCTTC
-	-	TRBJ1-3	16	TRBV2	CASSVGQLISGNTIYF	TGTGCCAGCAGTGTTGGGCAGCTCATCTCTGGAAACACCATATATTTT
TRBD2	few	TRBJ2-5	16	TRBV5-1	CASSWGTSGLQETQYF	TGCGCCAGCAGTTGGGGGACTAGCGGACTTCAAGAGACCCAGTACTTC
-	-	TRBJ2-7	15	TRBV7-2	CASSLAGGPTYEQYF	TGTGCCAGCAGCTTAGCGGGAGGCCCTACCTACGAGCAGTACTTC
-	-	TRBJ2-1	14	TRBV5-4	CASSPGAWSHEQFF	TGTGCCAGCAGCCCGGGTGCCTGGTCCCATGAGCAGTTCTTC
TRBD2	once	TRBJ2-1	18	TRBV15	CATSRVPSLAGGPNEQFF	TGTGCCACCAGCAGAGTTCCCTCCCTAGCGGGAGGGCCCAATGAGCAGTTCTTC
TRBD2	-	TRBJ2-3	16	TRBV5-1	CASSMTSGRSTDTQYF	TGCGCCAGCAGCATGACTAGCGGGAGAAGCACAGATACGCAGTATTTT
-	-	TRBJ1-1	14	TRBV25-1	CASSERGGNTEAFF	TGTGCCAGCAGTGAAAGGGGGGGGAACACTGAAGCTTTCTTT
TRBD1	-	TRBJ2-7	13	TRBV7-6	CASSLATGFEQYF	TGTGCCAGCAGCTTAGCGACAGGGTTCGAGCAGTACTTC
TRBD1	-	TRBJ2-7	15	TRBV2	CASGQDRGQPYEQYF	TGTGCCAGCGGACAGGACCGCGGCCAACCCTACGAGCAGTACTTC
TRBD1	-	TRBJ1-5	14	TRBV5-6	CASSHGTGDQPQHF	TGTGCCAGCAGTCATGGGACAGGGGACCAGCCCCAGCATTTT
-	-	TRBJ2-3	16	TRBV6-1	CASSEILGGSTDTQYF	TGTGCCAGCAGTGAGATTCTAGGCGGGAGCACAGATACGCAGTATTTT
TRBD1	few	TRBJ1-4	18	TRBV28	CASSFVTGDLVKGEKLFF	TGTGCCAGCAGTTTCGTGACAGGGGATTTGGTTAAGGGTGAAAAACTGTTTTTT
TRBD1	-	TRBJ2-5	14	TRBV7-9	CASSWGQIQETQYF	TGTGCCAGCAGCTGGGGACAGATTCAAGAGACCCAGTACTTC
TRBD1	-	TRBJ1-1	17	TRBV9	CASSVVRQGIGNTEAFF	TGTGCCAGCAGCGTAGTCCGACAGGGAATTGGGAACACTGAAGCTTTCTTT
-	-	TRBJ1-5	14	TRBV6-4	CASSEGGAGQPQHF	TGTGCCAGCAGTGAGGGTGGGGCTGGTCAGCCCCAGCATTTT
-	-	TRBJ2-3	14	TRBV11-3	CASSFLGDWDTQYF	TGTGCCAGCAGCTTCCTCGGGGATTGGGATACGCAGTATTTT
TRBD2	-	TRBJ2-1	14	TRBV19	CASSILAGDGEQFF	TGTGCCAGTAGTATACTAGCGGGAGACGGTGAGCAGTTCTTC
TRBD1	-	TRBJ2-1	15	TRBV11-3	CASSLEDRGNNEQFF	TGTGCCAGCAGCTTAGAGGACAGGGGAAACAATGAGCAGTTCTTC
-	-	TRBJ2-5	13	TRBV5-1	CASTSPGQETQYF	TGCGCCAGCACCTCCCCAGGTCAAGAGACCCAGTACTTC
TRBD2	-	TRBJ2-2	15	TRBV9	CASRGTSGLTGELFF	TGTGCCAGCAGAGGGACTAGCGGACTCACCGGGGAGCTGTTTTTT
-	few	TRBJ1-3	14	TRBV5-6	CASSPGGAGNTIYF	TGTGCCAGCAGCCCGGGAGGGGCTGGAAACACCATATATTTT
TRBD2	-	TRBJ2-1	16	TRBV4-3	CASSPFLAGERDEQFF	TGCGCCAGCAGCCCGTTTCTAGCGGGAGAACGTGATGAGCAGTTCTTC
-	few	TRBJ2-1	15	TRBV6-4	CASSDSAGSYNEQFF	TGTGCCAGCAGTGACTCAGCGGGCTCCTACAATGAGCAGTTCTTC
-	-	TRBJ2-5	13	TRBV5-1	CASSLERVETQYF	TGCGCCAGCAGCTTGGAGCGGGTAGAGACCCAGTACTTC
-	-	TRBJ1-4	13	TRBV4-1	CASSHPGDEKLFF	TGCGCCAGCAGCCATCCGGGGGACGAAAAACTGTTTTTT
-	-	TRBJ1-1	14	TRBV28	CASSLRQINTEAFF	TGTGCCAGCAGTCTTCGACAGATAAACACTGAAGCTTTCTTT
-	-	TRBJ1-2	15	TRBV11-2	CASSLDEASNYGYTF	TGTGCCAGCAGCTTAGATGAAGCTTCTAACTATGGCTACACCTTC
TRBD1	-	TRBJ2-3	16	TRBV5-1	CASSTGTGRDTDTQYF	TGCGCCAGCAGCACTGGGACAGGGAGGGACACAGATACGCAGTATTTT
TRBD1	-	TRBJ2-3	16	TRBV5-1	CASSYGQGATTDTQYF	TGCGCCAGCAGCTACGGACAGGGGGCTACCACAGATACGCAGTATTTT
-	few	TRBJ2-1	13	TRBV15	CATSRDPGDEQFF	TGTGCCACCAGCAGAGATCCGGGGGATGAGCAGTTCTTC